This section outlines one T cell receptor beta chain sequence together with its context. This table comes from immunoSEQ multiplex PCR, and its TCRdb copy is limited to in-frame clones, with some not included. The sample holds roughly 250,000 clones, 85% to 90% seen once. The junction had 10 bases not matched to a gene; V was cut back by 6 bases and J by 4 bases. Germline V gene sequence: CDR1 MNHEY, CDR2 SMNVEV (reference sequence). This CDR3 has 16 amino acids. Ages ranged from about 18 to 89 years, with residence in more than 20 US areas. This sample is drawn from a study of blood T cell repertoires in COVID-19. Overall study context: Samples of COVID-19 (acute and convalescent) were obtained from the United States, Italy and Spain. Nucleic acid was either cDNA or gDNA, and it came from T cells, B-cell-depleted T cells, or PBMCs.

The sequenced material came from PBMCs or T cells enriched from blood (not recorded which). This sequence was found in a woman aged 45-59 years who had recovered from COVID-19. V and J are TRBV27 and TRBJ1-5; 9 nucleotides align to TRBD1. The chain's CDR3 is CASSPRTGDVNQPQHF. In DNA, the CDR3 is TGTGCCAGCAGCCCTAGGACAGGGGATGTAAATCAGCCCCAGCATTTT.